The sequence of this T cell receptor (beta chain) was determined in a study of cytomegalovirus exposure and HLA in healthy donors. TCRdb's copy holds only in-frame clones and misses some; the assay was immunoSEQ multiplex PCR. Found here are 150,000 to 200,000 clones, 80% to 90% of them singletons; the top ten hold roughly 1.4%. Study observations and caveats: TCR sequences were mostly rare, though some public TCRs occurred in many donors. Reports credit the classifier with highly specific, highly sensitive diagnosis of cytomegalovirus status. Cytomegalovirus-associated status was assigned to about 180 TCR beta chains.

CDR1 and CDR2 (germline): SNHLY, FYNNEI. This CDR3 comprises 14 residues. Trimming shortened V by 6 bases and J by 4 bases, and 13 bases separated the two germline ends. An approximately 130-subject validation cohort, separate from the roughly 680-subject first cohort, supplied the donors. About this clone: Its antigen is still unknown.

The receptor was derived from a woman in her twenties or thirties in good health and CMV-seronegative. This rearrangement joins TRBV2 to TRBJ2-1; a possible D gene is TRBD1 (7 bases). Sequenced sample: PBMCs. CDR3 protein: CASRRRDRYNEQFF. The CDR3 nucleotides read TGTGCCAGCAGAAGGCGGGACAGATACAATGAGCAGTTCTTC.